The next 9 T cell receptor beta chains were all read from a single sample in a study of vaccination and CD4 T cells after COVID-19. Indicated treatment: approximately 10-day PBMC culture with coronavirus spike peptide pools or control peptides (ViraFEST assay). At the Johns Hopkins FTIC core, DNA taken from cultured CD4+ T cells was sequenced by way of the Oncomine TCR Beta short-read assay. TCRdb processed the PCR reads anew with MiXCR; each CDR3 protein has one entry. The data contain about 13,000 distinct CDR3 sequences, approximately 52% of them singletons. Which antigens these TCRs recognize remains unknown. Material: CD4+ T cells from blood, cultured in vitro. Receptors originate from a human donor who had recovered from COVID-19.

This clonotype was found a few times. V usage is TRBV10-3 and J usage is TRBJ1-1, with D uncertain. The CDR3 is made up of 12 amino acids. Germline loops: CDR1 ENHRY, CDR2 SYGVKD. V gave up 2 bases and J gave up 5 bases, with 6 bases separating them. This CDR3 reads CAISEPGTEAFF. In nucleotides, the CDR3 is TGTGCCATCAGTGAGCCCGGAACTGAAGCTTTCTTT.

The chain uses TRBV7-9 and TRBJ2-1, with D uncertain. V was cut by 2 bases and J by 1 base, with 3 bases left in between. The CDR3 sequence is 13 residues long. Germline CDR1 SEHNR, CDR2 FQNEAQ (reference sequence). The CDR3 protein is CASSLSSYNEQFF. The CDR3 DNA reads as TGTGCCAGCAGCTTAAGTTCCTACAATGAGCAGTTCTTC.

The chain has TRBV29-1 and TRBJ1-1; D uncertain. V dropped 0 bases and J dropped 4 bases, with 12 bases sitting between them. The CDR3 extends over 14 amino acids. Per germline, CDR1 SQVTM and CDR2 ANQGSEA. CDR3 loop: CSVEDRGGGTEAFF. As DNA, the CDR3 is TGCAGCGTTGAAGACCGGGGAGGAGGCACTGAAGCTTTCTTT. Full variable domain (outside the CDR3, taken from reference TRBV29-1 and TRBJ1-1): SAVISQKPSRDICQRGTSLTIQCQVDSQVTMMFWYRQQPGQSLTLIATANQGSEATYESGFVIDKFPISRPNLTFSTLTVSNMSPEDSSIYLCSVEDRGGGTEAFFGQGTRLTVV.

The chain combines TRBV20-1 with TRBJ2-2; unclear D gene. This CDR3 contains 13 residues. V lost 4 bases to trimming and J lost 6 bases, with 12 bases between them. Germline lookup yields CDR1 DFQATT and CDR2 SNEGSKA (reference sequence). The CDR3 DNA sequence: TGCAGTGCTATTTGGCTCTCCGCCGGGGAGCTGTTTTTT. Residues: CSAIWLSAGELFF.

The chain recombines TRBV20-1 with TRBJ1-5; a weak D match, TRBD1 (5 bases). Looked up from germline, CDR1 is DFQATT and CDR2 is SNEGSKA (reference sequence). This CDR3 has 14 amino acids. V was cut by 4 bases and J by 4 bases, with 14 bases left in between. This CDR3 reads CSAKVAGQNQPQHF. In DNA form, the CDR3 reads TGCAGTGCTAAAGTTGCAGGGCAAAATCAGCCCCAGCATTTT.

The chain joins TRBV7-3 to TRBJ2-3; D is ambiguous. Trimming left V 4 bases short and J 2 bases short, with 7 bases between. CDR1 and CDR2 from the germline V gene are SGHTA and FQGTGA. The CDR3 length is 13 residues. In DNA form, the CDR3 reads TGTGCCAGCAGCTCTACTAACACAGATACGCAGTATTTT. Translated, it gives CASSSTNTDTQYF.

The CDR3 DNA is TGCAGTGCTAGAGGGACGAGAAAAGAGACCCAGTACTTC. It codes for CSARGTRKETQYF. J is TRBJ2-5 and V is TRBV20-1; no definite D call. Germline-derived CDR1 and CDR2 are DFQATT and SNEGSKA (reference sequence). CDR3 length: 13 amino acids. The ends were cut back, 1 base at V and 3 bases at J, with 9 bases in the middle.

The chain carries TRBV3-1 and TRBJ2-1; D unresolved. Judging by the DNA end, TRBJ2-7 fits better; the J call may be wrong. This CDR3 contains 13 residues. Germline CDR1 reads LGHDT; CDR2 reads YNNKEL (reference sequence). CDR3 loop: CASSQDRFYEQYF. The DNA for the CDR3 is TGTGCCAGCAGCCAAGACCGGTTCTACGAGCAGTACTTC.

This chain uses TRBV11-2 with TRBJ2-7; tentatively, D is TRBD2 (6 bases). This CDR3 spans 16 amino acids. Trimming stripped 1 base from V and 2 bases from J, with 15 bases between. Germline-derived CDR1 and CDR2 are SGHAT and FQNNGV. The CDR3 DNA reads TGTGCCAGCAGCTTAGTAAGCTCCGGGGGACCCTACGAGCAGTACTTC. Its protein is CASSLVSSGGPYEQYF.